These 24 T cell receptor beta chains were all obtained from the same sample, sequenced in a study of blood T cell repertoires in COVID-19. Produced via immunoSEQ multiplex PCR; TCRdb's table is partial and in-frame only. The table lists 200,000 to 300,000 clones, about nine tenths of them singletons. The material sequenced was peripheral blood. The receptors come from a person under 35 with COVID-19, enrolled during active disease.

The chain couples TRBV6-1 to TRBJ2-7; tentative D call: TRBD2 (6 bases). The CDR3 runs to 15 residues. The V end lost 0 bases, the J end lost 3 bases, and 12 bases lay between the germline ends. Germline lookup yields CDR1 MNHNS and CDR2 SASEGT. The CDR3 nucleotides are TGTGCCAGCAGTGAAGCAAAATGGAGGGTCTACGAGCAGTACTTC. Translated, it gives CASSEAKWRVYEQYF.

The chain employs TRBV4-1 and TRBJ2-7; D may be TRBD2 (6 bases). V shed 2 bases and J shed 1 base, with 15 bases lying between them. The germline V gene encodes CDR1 MGHRA and CDR2 YSYEKL. This CDR3 has 16 amino acids. This CDR3 reads CASSQISLAESYEQYF. In nucleotides, the CDR3 is TGCGCCAGCAGCCAAATTTCACTAGCCGAATCCTACGAGCAGTACTTC.

The chain combines TRBV28 with TRBJ2-3; TRBD2 matches at 12 bases. The CDR3 covers 16 residues. Per the germline V gene, CDR1 is MDHEN and CDR2 is SYDVKM. V lost 4 bases, J lost 2 bases, and 4 bases stayed unmatched. CDR3 sequence (DNA): TGTGCCAGCAGTTCAGGACTAGCGGGGCCCACAGATACGCAGTATTTT. This encodes CASSSGLAGPTDTQYF.

This chain connects TRBV4-1 to TRBJ2-1; TRBD2 agrees at 8 bases. Trimming took 7 bases from V and 7 from J; bases not matched to a gene: 18. Germline lookup yields CDR1 MGHRA and CDR2 YSYEKL. This CDR3 is 17 amino acids long. The CDR3 DNA sequence: TGCGCCAGCACGGGACTAGGGACGAAGAGGGGGGTGAATGAGCAGTTCTTC. Amino acid sequence: CASTGLGTKRGVNEQFF.

The V call is TRBV29-1, the J call TRBJ2-1; no clear D. The CDR3 is 11 amino acids. Germline-derived CDR1 and CDR2 are SQVTM and ANQGSEA. Trimming stripped 5 bases from V and 4 bases from J, with 6 bases between. The CDR3 spells CSVSFYNEQFF. In DNA form, the CDR3 reads TGCAGCGTTTCGTTTTACAATGAGCAGTTCTTC.

The genes are TRBV5-1 and TRBJ2-2; D not certain. CDR1 and CDR2 from the germline V gene are SGHRS and YFSETQ. V was shortened by 0 bases and J by 7 bases, with 4 bases between the two germline ends. The CDR3 is made up of 12 amino acids. CDR3 sequence: CASSLAVGELFF. The CDR3 bases are TGCGCCAGCAGCTTGGCAGTCGGGGAGCTGTTTTTT. Full variable domain (outside the CDR3, taken from reference TRBV5-1 and TRBJ2-2): KAGVTQTPRYLIKTRGQQVTLSCSPISGHRSVSWYQQTPGQGLQFLFEYFSETQRNKGNFPGRFSGRQFSNSRSEMNVSTLELGDSALYLCASSLAVGELFFGEGSRLTVL.

This chain connects TRBV7-9 to TRBJ2-3, with 7 bases aligning to TRBD2. Trimming at V came to 5 bases and at J to 2 bases, leaving 7 bases not matched to a gene. Germline lookup yields CDR1 SEHNR and CDR2 FQNEAQ (reference sequence). CDR3 length: 15 residues. CDR3 loop: CASSTTGGDTDTQYF. In nucleotides, the CDR3 is TGTGCCAGCAGCACGACGGGAGGAGACACAGATACGCAGTATTTT.

The chain is built from TRBV5-4 and TRBJ2-3; D is possibly TRBD2 (6 bases). Trimming removed 0 bases at V and 3 bases at J, with 17 bases between. The CDR3 contains 17 residues. Looked up from germline, CDR1 is SGHNT and CDR2 is YYREEE (reference sequence). The CDR3 nucleotides read TGTGCCAGCAGCTTGGAGGTAGCGGCCACGGGGACAGATACGCAGTATTTT. Amino acid sequence: CASSLEVAATGTDTQYF.

The CDR3 sequence is CASSSTGDQPQHF. The CDR3 coding sequence is TGTGCCAGCAGCAGTACAGGGGATCAGCCCCAGCATTTT. The chain has TRBV7-9 and TRBJ1-5; 7 bases agree with TRBD1. CDR3 length: 13 amino acids. Germline trimming cut 5 bases from V and 5 bases from J; bases unmatched to any gene: 3. Germline lookup yields CDR1 SEHNR and CDR2 FQNEAQ (reference sequence).

This clone was counted once. The gene calls are TRBV14 and TRBJ2-1; 11 bases agree with TRBD2. CDR3 length equals 19 residues. Trimming took 2 bases from V and 2 from J; bases not matched to a gene: 11. Per germline, CDR1 SGHDN and CDR2 FVKESK. Here the CDR3 DNA reads TGTGCCAGCAGCCAATTGCTAGCGGGAGGAGGGGCCACCTACAATGAGCAGTTCTTC. It codes for CASSQLLAGGGATYNEQFF.

V gene TRBV19 combines with J gene TRBJ1-2, with 7 bases identical to TRBD1. Germline assignment: CDR1 LNHDA and CDR2 SQIVND (reference sequence). This CDR3 contains 14 residues. The J segment lost 3 bases and the V segment lost 3 bases, leaving 4 bases of the junction unmatched. CDR3 DNA: TGTGCCAGTAGTATCCAGGGGGAAGACTATGGCTACACCTTC. This codes for CASSIQGEDYGYTF.

V and J are TRBV2 and TRBJ2-1, with 13 bases fitting TRBD2. The CDR3 length is 13 residues. V trimming: 8 bases; J trimming: 12 bases; junction bases outside the gene matches: 7. Per germline, CDR1 SNHLY and CDR2 FYNNEI. The CDR3 loop is CASAGLAGEGQFF. The CDR3 DNA sequence: TGTGCCAGCGCTGGACTAGCGGGAGAGGGGCAGTTCTTC.

V usage is TRBV6-5 and J usage is TRBJ2-5, with 7 bases lining up with TRBD1. Per the germline V gene, CDR1 is MNHEY and CDR2 is SVGAGI. CDR3 size: 13 residues. V lost 6 bases and J lost 3; bases outside the gene matches: 4. The CDR3 region is CASSLGQKETQYF. DNA for the CDR3: TGTGCCAGCAGCCTGGGACAGAAAGAGACCCAGTACTTC.

The rearrangement links TRBV27 to TRBJ2-7; D gene ambiguous. The length of the CDR3 is 13 residues. Germline CDR1 and CDR2: MNHEY and SMNVEV (reference sequence). The germline V and J ends were trimmed by 4 bases and 0 bases, with 7 bases remaining between them. In DNA, the CDR3 is TGTGCCAGCAGTTCCCGACTCTCCTACGAGCAGTACTTC. This codes for CASSSRLSYEQYF.

This chain uses TRBV7-9 with TRBJ1-5, with D perhaps TRBD1 (6 bases). Germline CDR1 reads SEHNR; CDR2 reads FQNEAQ (reference sequence). This CDR3 contains 13 residues. V was clipped by 5 bases and J by 6 bases, with 11 bases between them. CDR3 in DNA: TGTGCCAGCAGCCAGGTGGGGGCTCAGCCCCAGCATTTT. Translating gives CASSQVGAQPQHF.

The chain recombines TRBV5-4 with TRBJ2-2, with 9 nucleotides matching TRBD1. V lost 3 bases, J lost 5 bases, and 8 bases stayed unmatched. The CDR3 contains 16 residues. Germline V lookup: CDR1 SGHNT, CDR2 YYREEE (reference sequence). The CDR3 sequence is CASSSPGQGGTGELFF. In DNA form, the CDR3 reads TGTGCCAGCAGCTCACCGGGACAGGGAGGTACCGGGGAGCTGTTTTTT.

The chain couples TRBV5-1 to TRBJ2-3; TRBD2 matches 12 bases. Per germline, CDR1 SGHRS and CDR2 YFSETQ. The CDR3 is 16 residues long. Unmatched junction bases numbered 5, after V lost 4 bases and J lost 2 bases. CDR3 amino acids: CASSIRTSGATDTQYF. Written as DNA, the CDR3 is TGCGCCAGCAGCATCAGGACTAGCGGGGCCACAGATACGCAGTATTTT.

V gene TRBV5-1 combines with J gene TRBJ2-6; D is possibly TRBD1 (6 bases). CDR3 length: 17 amino acids. CDR1 is SGHRS and CDR2 is YFSETQ in the germline V gene. Trimming stripped 0 bases from V and 2 bases from J, with 12 bases between. In nucleotides, the CDR3 is TGCGCCAGCAGCTTGGTTCCAGGGGCCCCTGGGGCCAACGTCCTGACTTTC. This encodes CASSLVPGAPGANVLTF.

The rearrangement links TRBV2 to TRBJ2-3; a weak D match, TRBD2 (5 bases). Germline values: CDR1 SNHLY, CDR2 FYNNEI. Trimming stripped 3 bases from V and 2 bases from J, with 9 bases between. The length of the CDR3 is 14 residues. The CDR3 coding sequence is TGTGCCAGCAGTGAGTCTAGCCACACAGATACGCAGTATTTT. This translates into CASSESSHTDTQYF.

This clone was picked up a small number of times. J is TRBJ1-6 and V is TRBV4-1, with 7 bases aligning to TRBD1. Germline V gene sequence: CDR1 MGHRA, CDR2 YSYEKL. J lost 7 bases, V lost 0 bases, and 6 bases had no gene match. CDR3 length: 16 amino acids. The CDR3 sequence is CASSQDDREVNSPLHF. The CDR3 DNA reads as TGCGCCAGCAGCCAAGATGACAGGGAGGTAAATTCACCCCTCCACTTT.

This clone was picked up a small number of times. This chain connects TRBV7-9 to TRBJ2-7; 10 bases match TRBD1. Germline V CDR1 and CDR2: SEHNR, FQNEAQ (reference sequence). The CDR3 loop spans 14 amino acids. V lost 4 bases, J lost 6 bases, and 6 bases stayed unmatched. The CDR3 protein is CASSSHGTGAEQYF. The CDR3 DNA is TGTGCCAGCAGCTCCCACGGGACAGGGGCCGAGCAGTACTTC. The full variable domain, its missing parts supplied by reference TRBV7-9 and TRBJ2-7, is DTGVSQNPRHKITKRGQNVTFRCDPISEHNRLYWYRQTLGQGPEFLTYFQNEAQLEKSRLLSDRFSAERPKGSFSTLEIQRTEQGDSAMYLCASSSHGTGAEQYFGPGTRLTVT.

The V gene is TRBV11-1, the J gene TRBJ1-6; 7 bases agree with TRBD1. V lost 1 base, J lost 7 bases, and 4 bases stayed unmatched. The CDR3 has 15 residues. Germline V gene data show CDR1 as SGHAT and CDR2 as FQDESV (reference sequence). CDR3 in DNA: TGTGCCAGCAGCTTAGAATGGGACAGAAATTCACCCCTCCACTTT. This gives the protein CASSLEWDRNSPLHF.

This clone was counted once. The chain is built from TRBV5-6 and TRBJ2-3; 11 nucleotides align to TRBD1. The CDR3 covers 13 residues. The V and J ends lost 5 bases and 6 bases, in that order; junction bases with no gene match: 2. Germline V CDR1 and CDR2: SGHDT, YYEEEE. The CDR3 reads CASRGQGGDTQYF. For the CDR3, the DNA is TGTGCCAGCAGGGGACAGGGGGGCGATACGCAGTATTTT.

The chain uses TRBV6-5 and TRBJ2-3; no reliable D call. Germline CDR1 reads MNHEY; CDR2 reads SVGAGI. CDR3 length: 14 residues. Between the trimmed V and J ends, which lost 8 bases and 4 bases, there was a span of 16 bases. CDR3 nucleotides: TGTGCCAGCCGGTGGGCTATAGGCGCAGATACGCAGTATTTT. Translated, it gives CASRWAIGADTQYF.